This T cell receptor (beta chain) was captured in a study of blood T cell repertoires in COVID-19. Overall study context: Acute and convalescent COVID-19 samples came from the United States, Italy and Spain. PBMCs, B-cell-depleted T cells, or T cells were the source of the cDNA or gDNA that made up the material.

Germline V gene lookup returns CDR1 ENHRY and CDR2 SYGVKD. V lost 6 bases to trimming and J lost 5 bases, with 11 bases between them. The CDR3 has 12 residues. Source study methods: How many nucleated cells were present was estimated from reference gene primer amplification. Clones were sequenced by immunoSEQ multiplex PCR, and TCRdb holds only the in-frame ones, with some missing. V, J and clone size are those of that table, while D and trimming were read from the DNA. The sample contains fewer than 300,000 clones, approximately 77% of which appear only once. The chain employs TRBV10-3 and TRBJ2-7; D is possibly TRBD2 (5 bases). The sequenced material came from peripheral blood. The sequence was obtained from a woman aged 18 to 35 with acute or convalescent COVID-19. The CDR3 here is CAIRGSWDEQYF. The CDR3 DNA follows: TGTGCCATCAGGGGGAGTTGGGACGAGCAGTACTTC.